Presented here are 29 T cell receptor beta chains from one specimen sequenced in a study of blood T cell repertoires in COVID-19 (dated by TCRdb to the early 2020s). Receptor libraries were prepared by the immunoSEQ multiplex PCR assay. What TCRdb holds here is the immuneACCESS table cut down to in-frame rearrangements. Part of the clones is not present; checked against another copy, under half of the missing clones reflect an unresolved V gene, and the others are unexplained. In all, the sample holds around 380,000 clones, and approximately 80% of those were seen once. The ten most abundant clones make up approximately 1% of the sample. Sample: peripheral blood. All receptors come from a human donor with acute or convalescent COVID-19. The donor label of this sample is uncertain.

This chain joins TRBV14 and TRBJ2-1; TRBD2 aligns across 9 bases. Germline-derived CDR1 and CDR2 are SGHDN and FVKESK. The CDR3 totals 14 residues. With V trimmed by 5 bases and J by 10 bases, 9 bases remained unmatched. As DNA, the CDR3 is TGTGCCAGCAGCAGCCTAGCGGGGAATTGGGAGCAGTTCTTC. Protein sequence: CASSSLAGNWEQFF.

CDR3 DNA: TGTGCCAGCTCACCAGACAGGGGGACTAGCACAGATACGCAGTATTTT. Its translation: CASSPDRGTSTDTQYF. The rearrangement joins TRBV18 to TRBJ2-3; TRBD1 aligns across 9 bases. This CDR3 has 16 amino acids. The V gene end was trimmed by 2 bases and the J gene end by 0 bases; junction bases not matched to a gene: 3. CDR1 and CDR2 from the germline V gene are KGHSH and LQKENI.

The V call is TRBV30, the J call TRBJ2-2, with 14 positions matching TRBD2. The CDR3 extends over 14 amino acids. Trimming took 4 bases from V and 9 from J; bases not matched to a gene: 4. Germline V gene lookup returns CDR1 GTSNPN and CDR2 SVGIG (reference sequence). The DNA of the CDR3 is TGTGCCTGGATGGGGACTAGCGGGAGCCGGGAGCTGTTTTTT. Translated: CAWMGTSGSRELFF.

V usage is TRBV7-9 and J usage is TRBJ2-1, with 8 bases that match TRBD2. The V gene's germline CDR1 is SEHNR and CDR2 FQNEAQ (reference sequence). This CDR3 is 14 amino acids long. Trimming took 5 bases from V and 3 from J; bases not matched to a gene: 3. The CDR3 DNA is TGTGCCAGCAGCCGCCGGGGGGGCTACAATGAGCAGTTCTTC. Protein sequence: CASSRRGGYNEQFF.

This clone was counted only a few times. This chain links TRBV7-9 with TRBJ2-1; 11 bases are a match to TRBD1. The J segment lost 9 bases and the V segment lost 5 bases, leaving 6 bases of the junction unmatched. Germline CDR1 SEHNR, CDR2 FQNEAQ (reference sequence). CDR3 size: 14 residues. CDR3 region: CASSPDRGQVEQFF. CDR3 sequence (DNA): TGTGCCAGCAGCCCGGACAGGGGGCAGGTTGAGCAGTTCTTC.

The chain employs TRBV7-9 and TRBJ1-1, with 8 bases fitting TRBD1. Germline V CDR1 and CDR2: SEHNR, FQNEAQ (reference sequence). This CDR3 has 12 residues. The V and J ends lost 1 base and 11 bases, in that order; junction bases with no gene match: 3. CDR3 region: CASSLGDRRAFF. The CDR3 DNA follows: TGTGCCAGCAGCTTAGGGGACAGGAGGGCTTTCTTT. Full variable domain (missing parts from reference TRBV7-9 and TRBJ1-1): DTGVSQNPRHKITKRGQNVTFRCDPISEHNRLYWYRQTLGQGPEFLTYFQNEAQLEKSRLLSDRFSAERPKGSFSTLEIQRTEQGDSAMYLCASSLGDRRAFFGQGTRLTVV.

This clone has a handful of counts. Other DNA variants within this sample encode the same CDR3. The chain is built from TRBV25-1 and TRBJ1-5, with 8 bases lining up with TRBD1. Germline V lookup: CDR1 MGHDK, CDR2 SYGVNS. CDR3 length equals 14 residues. V dropped 4 bases and J dropped 3; count of bases not matched to a gene: 2. CDR3 bases: TGTGCCAGCAGTGGACAGGGGAACAATCAGCCCCAGCATTTT. This codes for CASSGQGNNQPQHF.

J is TRBJ2-5 and V is TRBV30; possible D gene TRBD1, 5 bases. CDR3 size: 13 residues. The germline gives CDR1 GTSNPN, CDR2 SVGIG (reference sequence). V lost 2 bases to trimming and J lost 2 bases, with 9 bases between them. The CDR3 DNA reads as TGTGCCTGGAGTAGGGGAAGACAAGAGACCCAGTACTTC. Amino acids: CAWSRGRQETQYF.

The chain carries TRBV4-1 and TRBJ1-1, with D perhaps TRBD1 (6 bases). Trimming took off 1 base at V and 7 bases at J, with 16 bases between the two ends. The CDR3 totals 15 residues. The germline CDR1 and CDR2 sequences are MGHRA and YSYEKL. CDR3: CASSQVVAGGVEAFF. For the CDR3, the DNA is TGCGCCAGCAGCCAAGTTGTTGCGGGGGGCGTTGAAGCTTTCTTT.

The chain uses TRBV6-5 and TRBJ1-1; D not certain. With 0 bases removed from V and 3 bases from J, the gap between germline ends came to 5 bases. The CDR3 loop spans 13 amino acids. Germline V lookup: CDR1 MNHEY, CDR2 SVGAGI. The CDR3 is CASSYSGHTEAFF. The CDR3 bases are TGTGCCAGCAGTTACTCTGGGCACACTGAAGCTTTCTTT.

V usage is TRBV1 and J usage is TRBJ2-7; the D segment call TRBD2 is taken from the table without a DNA check. TRBV1 is described as a pseudogene. The CDR3 consists of 17 residues. The CDR3 region is CTSSQGELAPSSYEQYF. The DNA for the CDR3 is TGCACCAGCAGCCAAGGAGAACTAGCGCCAAGCTCCTACGAGCAGTACTTC.

This sequence joins TRBV12-3 or TRBV12-4 and TRBJ1-5, with a possible D match to TRBD1 (6 bases). V lost 5 bases, J lost 9 bases, and 14 bases lay in between. The CDR3 is 13 residues long. CDR3 coding DNA: TGTGCCAGCAGTGTGGACAGTATACGGCCCCAGCATTTT. Translation gives CASSVDSIRPQHF.

The CDR3 spells CASSLGAVISSGNTIYF. The CDR3, as DNA: TGTGCCAGCAGCTTAGGAGCGGTTATCAGCTCTGGAAACACCATATATTTT. The chain combines TRBV7-8 with TRBJ1-3; no reliable D call. This CDR3 has 17 amino acids. Germline V gene lookup returns CDR1 SGHVS and CDR2 FQNEAQ. V was trimmed by 1 base and J by 0 bases, leaving 13 bases between them.

The chain links TRBV18 to TRBJ2-4, with D possibly being TRBD2 (5 bases). This CDR3 region has 12 residues. Germline V gives CDR1 KGHSH, CDR2 LQKENI. The V end was cut by 8 bases, the J end by 1 base, with 6 bases between. The CDR3 protein is CASRGAKNIQYF. The CDR3 DNA follows: TGTGCCAGCCGAGGGGCCAAAAACATTCAGTACTTC.

V usage is TRBV3-1 (or the pseudogene TRBV3-2) and J usage is TRBJ2-7; D is possibly TRBD2 (6 bases). The V gene's germline CDR1 is LGHDT and CDR2 YNNKEL (reference sequence). The length of the CDR3 is 14 residues. The V end lost 4 bases, the J end lost 4 bases, and 14 bases lay between the germline ends. The CDR3 region is CASSPGVGDYEQYF. CDR3 in DNA: TGTGCCAGCAGCCCGGGGGTGGGGGATTACGAGCAGTACTTC.

This clone has a single count. V is TRBV5-4 and J is TRBJ2-1; 13 bases agree with TRBD2. The V gene end was trimmed by 6 bases and the J gene end by 9 bases; junction bases not matched to a gene: 9. The CDR3 sequence is 15 residues long. Germline V gene data show CDR1 as SGHNT and CDR2 as YYREEE (reference sequence). In nucleotides, the CDR3 is TGTGCCAGCAACGCCGGGACTAGCGGGGCAACTGAGCAGTTCTTC. Encoded protein: CASNAGTSGATEQFF.

This clone occurred once. CDR3 loop: CASSLTGFYEQYF. The CDR3 DNA sequence: TGCGCCAGCAGCTTGACAGGATTTTACGAGCAGTACTTC. The chain employs TRBV5-1 and TRBJ2-7; tentative D call: TRBD1 (5 bases). The V gene lost 1 base and the J gene lost 4 bases, with 9 bases spanning the gap. This CDR3 is built from 13 residues. Per germline, CDR1 SGHRS and CDR2 YFSETQ.

The chain links TRBV28 to TRBJ1-2, with D possibly being TRBD1 (6 bases). Trimming cost V 3 bases and J 6 bases, with 17 bases left between them. CDR3 size: 15 residues. From germline, CDR1 is MDHEN and CDR2 SYDVKM. The CDR3 DNA follows: TGTGCCAGCAGTTTGGTAGTTGGGGGGGGCAATGGCTACACCTTC. Protein sequence: CASSLVVGGGNGYTF.

The chain combines TRBV9 with TRBJ2-7, with TRBD1 identical over 9 bases. CDR1 and CDR2 (germline): SGDLS, YYNGEE. CDR3 length equals 15 residues. The trim removed 4 bases at V and 5 bases at J, leaving 10 bases unmatched. The CDR3 region is CASSPTGTGRNEQYF. For the CDR3, the DNA is TGTGCCAGCAGCCCCACCGGGACAGGGCGTAACGAGCAGTACTTC.

In this sample, this clone turned up a few times. J is TRBJ1-2 and V is TRBV12-3 or TRBV12-4; D may be TRBD1 (6 bases). CDR3 length: 13 residues. The V gene lost 6 bases and the J gene lost 2 bases, with 10 bases spanning the gap. CDR3 sequence (DNA): TGTGCCAGCAGCAATCAGGGGAACTATGGCTACACCTTC. As protein: CASSNQGNYGYTF.

The chain combines TRBV10-3 with TRBJ1-1, with D unclear. The CDR3 has 11 residues. The V gene lost 9 bases and the J gene lost 10 bases, with 15 bases spanning the gap. Per germline, CDR1 ENHRY and CDR2 SYGVKD. The CDR3 nucleotides read TGTGCCATATTCGACGGGATCCTAGCTTTCTTT. Translated: CAIFDGILAFF.

V usage is TRBV27 and J usage is TRBJ2-3; 7 bases are a match to TRBD1. The V gene's germline CDR1 is MNHEY and CDR2 SMNVEV (reference sequence). J lost 4 bases, V lost 4 bases, and 11 bases had no gene match. The CDR3 has 16 residues. The DNA for the CDR3 is TGTGCCAGCAGTTCATTTAGGGGGCTGGGGGCAGATACGCAGTATTTT. It translates to CASSSFRGLGADTQYF.

V gene TRBV4-2 combines with J gene TRBJ2-1; 14 bases are a match to TRBD2. The V and J ends lost 3 bases and 10 bases, in that order; junction bases with no gene match: 8. Germline V gene lookup returns CDR1 LGHNA and CDR2 YNFKEQ. The CDR3 is 16 amino acids. This CDR3 is CASSHLLGTSGGEQFF. The DNA of the CDR3 is TGTGCCAGCAGCCACCTCTTGGGGACTAGCGGGGGAGAGCAGTTCTTC.

The chain uses TRBV4-1 and TRBJ2-7; 8 bases are a match to TRBD1. The J segment lost 2 bases and the V segment lost 4 bases, leaving 7 bases of the junction unmatched. The germline gives CDR1 MGHRA, CDR2 YSYEKL. The CDR3 spans 15 residues. CDR3 residues: CASSLGQVAAYEQYF. CDR3 DNA sequence: TGCGCCAGCAGCCTGGGACAGGTCGCCGCCTACGAGCAGTACTTC.

This chain joins TRBV5-1 and TRBJ2-2, with 7 bases lining up with TRBD2. Germline V gene sequence: CDR1 SGHRS, CDR2 YFSETQ. The junction had 7 bases not matched to a gene; V was cut back by 1 base and J by 4 bases. This CDR3 comprises 16 residues. The CDR3 here is CASSLSAGVSTGELFF. The CDR3 DNA reads as TGCGCCAGCAGCTTGTCGGCGGGGGTAAGCACCGGGGAGCTGTTTTTT. Based on the CDR3 plus reference TRBV5-1 and TRBJ2-2, the full variable domain is KAGVTQTPRYLIKTRGQQVTLSCSPISGHRSVSWYQQTPGQGLQFLFEYFSETQRNKGNFPGRFSGRQFSNSRSEMNVSTLELGDSALYLCASSLSAGVSTGELFFGEGSRLTVL.

The chain employs TRBV5-1 and TRBJ2-5, with 9 nucleotides matching TRBD2. Germline V gene lookup returns CDR1 SGHRS and CDR2 YFSETQ. Trimming at V came to 4 bases and at J to 5 bases, leaving 6 bases not matched to a gene. CDR3 length equals 14 residues. The CDR3 is CASSRLTSGETQYF. DNA of the CDR3: TGCGCCAGCAGCCGGCTGACTAGCGGCGAGACCCAGTACTTC.

The chain recombines TRBV18 with TRBJ2-7; TRBD2 matches at 7 bases. Germline CDR1 reads KGHSH; CDR2 reads LQKENI. J was trimmed by 2 bases and V by 1 base; bases with no gene match: 8. The CDR3 runs to 16 residues. The CDR3 spells CASSPRKAGKTYEQYF. The CDR3 DNA sequence: TGTGCCAGCTCACCACGGAAAGCGGGGAAAACCTACGAGCAGTACTTC.

CDR3 sequence (DNA): TGTGCCAGCAGTGGACGAGGGACAGGGAAACAAGATACGCAGTATTTT. It codes for CASSGRGTGKQDTQYF. This chain links TRBV6-1 with TRBJ2-3, with 9 bases that match TRBD1. The germline CDR1 and CDR2 sequences are MNHNS and SASEGT. J was trimmed by 5 bases and V by 4 bases; bases with no gene match: 10. The CDR3 sequence is 16 residues long.

This rearrangement joins TRBV28 to TRBJ2-7; no reliable D call. This CDR3 region has 13 residues. V lost 5 bases to trimming and J lost 8 bases, with 16 bases between them. Germline CDR1 is MDHEN and CDR2 is SYDVKM. The CDR3 here is CASSDPVQPKQYF. CDR3 DNA sequence: TGTGCCAGCAGTGACCCAGTACAGCCAAAGCAGTACTTC.